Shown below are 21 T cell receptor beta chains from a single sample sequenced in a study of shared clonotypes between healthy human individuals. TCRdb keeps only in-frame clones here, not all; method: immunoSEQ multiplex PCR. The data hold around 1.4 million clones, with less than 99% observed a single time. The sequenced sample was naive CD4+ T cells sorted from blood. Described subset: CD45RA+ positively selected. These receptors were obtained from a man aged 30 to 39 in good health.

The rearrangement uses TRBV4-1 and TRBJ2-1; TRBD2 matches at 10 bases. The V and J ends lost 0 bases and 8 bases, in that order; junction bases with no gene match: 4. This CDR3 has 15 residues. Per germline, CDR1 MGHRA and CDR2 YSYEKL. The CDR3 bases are TGCGCCAGCAGCCAAGAGGCTAGCGGGAGAGATGAGCAGTTCTTC. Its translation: CASSQEASGRDEQFF.

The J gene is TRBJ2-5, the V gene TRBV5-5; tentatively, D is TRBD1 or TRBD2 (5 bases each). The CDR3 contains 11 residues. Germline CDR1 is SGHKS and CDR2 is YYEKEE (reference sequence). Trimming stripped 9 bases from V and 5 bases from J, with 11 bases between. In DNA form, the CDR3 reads TGTGCCACCCCCGGGGCGGAGACCCAGTACTTC. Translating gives CATPGAETQYF.

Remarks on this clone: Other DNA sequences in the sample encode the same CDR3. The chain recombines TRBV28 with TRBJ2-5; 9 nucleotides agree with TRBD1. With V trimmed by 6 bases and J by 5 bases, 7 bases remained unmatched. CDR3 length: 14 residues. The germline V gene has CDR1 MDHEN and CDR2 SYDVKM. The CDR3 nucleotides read TGTGCCAGCAGCTCCACAGGGGGCGGGGAGACCCAGTACTTC. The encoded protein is CASSSTGGGETQYF. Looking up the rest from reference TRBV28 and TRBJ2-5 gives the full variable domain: DVKVTQSSRYLVKRTGEKVFLECVQDMDHENMFWYRQDPGLGLRLIYFSYDVKMKEKGDIPEGYSVSREKKERFSLILESASTNQTSMYLCASSSTGGGETQYFGPGTRLLVL.

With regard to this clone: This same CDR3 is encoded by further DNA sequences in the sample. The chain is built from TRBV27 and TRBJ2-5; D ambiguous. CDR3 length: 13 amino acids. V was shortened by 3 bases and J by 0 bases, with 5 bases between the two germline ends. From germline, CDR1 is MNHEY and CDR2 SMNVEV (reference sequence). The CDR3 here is CASSFRDQETQYF. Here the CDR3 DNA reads TGTGCCAGCAGTTTTCGGGACCAAGAGACCCAGTACTTC.

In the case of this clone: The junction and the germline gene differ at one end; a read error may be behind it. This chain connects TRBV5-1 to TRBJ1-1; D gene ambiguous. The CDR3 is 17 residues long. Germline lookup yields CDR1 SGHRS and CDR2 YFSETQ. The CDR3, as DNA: TGCGCCAGCAGATTGGTGCAGAATGAGGGCATGAACACTGAAGCTTTCTTT. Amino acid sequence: CASRLVQNEGMNTEAFF.

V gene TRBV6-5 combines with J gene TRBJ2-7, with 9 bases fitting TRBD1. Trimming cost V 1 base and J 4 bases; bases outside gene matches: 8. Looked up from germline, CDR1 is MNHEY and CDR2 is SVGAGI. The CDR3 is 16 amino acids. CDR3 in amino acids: CASSYLTGQGLYEQYF. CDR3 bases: TGTGCCAGCAGTTACTTAACGGGACAGGGTCTTTACGAGCAGTACTTC.

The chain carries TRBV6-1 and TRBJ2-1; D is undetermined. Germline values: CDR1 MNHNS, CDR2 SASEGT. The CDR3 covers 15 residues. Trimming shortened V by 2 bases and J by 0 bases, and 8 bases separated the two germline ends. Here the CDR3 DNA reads TGTGCCAGCAGTGAAATGGCGGTCTCCTACAATGAGCAGTTCTTC. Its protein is CASSEMAVSYNEQFF.

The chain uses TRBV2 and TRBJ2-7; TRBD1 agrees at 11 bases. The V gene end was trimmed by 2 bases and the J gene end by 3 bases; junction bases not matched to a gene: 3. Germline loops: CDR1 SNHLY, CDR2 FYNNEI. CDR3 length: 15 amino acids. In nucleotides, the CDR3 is TGTGCCAGCAGTGAACCGGGACAGGGGGTCTACGAGCAGTACTTC. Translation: CASSEPGQGVYEQYF.

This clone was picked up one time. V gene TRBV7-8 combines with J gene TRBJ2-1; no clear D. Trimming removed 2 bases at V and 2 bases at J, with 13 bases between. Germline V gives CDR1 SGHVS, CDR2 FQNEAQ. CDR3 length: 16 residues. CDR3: CASSLRVTSTYNEQFF. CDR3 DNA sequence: TGTGCCAGCAGCTTAAGAGTTACGAGCACCTACAATGAGCAGTTCTTC.

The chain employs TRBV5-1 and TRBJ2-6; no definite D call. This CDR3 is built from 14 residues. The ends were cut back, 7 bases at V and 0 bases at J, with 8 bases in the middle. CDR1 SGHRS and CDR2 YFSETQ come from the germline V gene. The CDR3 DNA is TGCGCCAGCTCACACAGCTCTGGGGCCAACGTCCTGACTTTC. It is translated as CASSHSSGANVLTF.

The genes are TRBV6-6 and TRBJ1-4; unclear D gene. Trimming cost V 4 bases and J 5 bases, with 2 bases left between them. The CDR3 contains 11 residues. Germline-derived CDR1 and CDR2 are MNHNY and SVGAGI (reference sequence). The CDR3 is CASSSNEKLFF. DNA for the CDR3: TGTGCCAGCAGTTCAAATGAAAAACTGTTTTTT.

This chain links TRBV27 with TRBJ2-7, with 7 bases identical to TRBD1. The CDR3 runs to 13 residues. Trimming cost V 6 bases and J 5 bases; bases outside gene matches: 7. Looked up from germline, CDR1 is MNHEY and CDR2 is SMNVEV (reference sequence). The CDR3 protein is CASRTTGTDEQYF. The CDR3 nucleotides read TGTGCCAGCAGAACGACCGGGACAGACGAGCAGTACTTC.

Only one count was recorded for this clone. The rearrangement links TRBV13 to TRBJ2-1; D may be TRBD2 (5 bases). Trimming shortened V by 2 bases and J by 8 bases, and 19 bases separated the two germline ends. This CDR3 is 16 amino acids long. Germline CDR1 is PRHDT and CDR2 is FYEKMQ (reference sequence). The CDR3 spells CASSLYSFVAGDEQFF. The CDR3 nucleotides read TGTGCCAGCAGCTTATACAGTTTCGTCGCGGGCGATGAGCAGTTCTTC.

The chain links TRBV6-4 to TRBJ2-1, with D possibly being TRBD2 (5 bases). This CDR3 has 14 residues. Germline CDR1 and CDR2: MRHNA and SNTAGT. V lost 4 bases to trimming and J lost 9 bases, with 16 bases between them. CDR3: CASSVDSIIGEQFF. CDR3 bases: TGTGCCAGCAGTGTGGACTCGATTATTGGTGAGCAGTTCTTC.

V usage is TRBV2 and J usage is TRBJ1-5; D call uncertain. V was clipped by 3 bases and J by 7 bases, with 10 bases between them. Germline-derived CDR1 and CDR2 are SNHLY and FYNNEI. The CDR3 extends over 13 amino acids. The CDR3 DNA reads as TGTGCCAGCAGTGAGGAGAGAGGGCAGCCCCAGCATTTT. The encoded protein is CASSEERGQPQHF.

For the CDR3, the DNA is TGTGCCAGCCGTGTCAGGGGGCAAGAGACCCAGTACTTC. This encodes CASRVRGQETQYF. This sequence joins TRBV11-2 and TRBJ2-5, with 7 bases that match TRBD1. Germline CDR1 is SGHAT and CDR2 is FQNNGV. This CDR3 is built from 13 residues. The junction had 5 bases not matched to a gene; V was cut back by 8 bases and J by 2 bases.

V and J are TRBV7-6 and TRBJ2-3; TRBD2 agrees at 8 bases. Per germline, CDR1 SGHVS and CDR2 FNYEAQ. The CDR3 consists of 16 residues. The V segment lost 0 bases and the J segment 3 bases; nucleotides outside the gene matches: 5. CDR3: CASSLASGSRTDTQYF. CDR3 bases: TGTGCCAGCAGCTTAGCGAGCGGGAGCCGGACAGATACGCAGTATTTT.

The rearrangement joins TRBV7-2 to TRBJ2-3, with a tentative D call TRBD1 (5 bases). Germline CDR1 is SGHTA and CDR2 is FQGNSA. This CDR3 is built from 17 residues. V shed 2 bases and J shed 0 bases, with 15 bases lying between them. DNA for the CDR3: TGTGCCAGCAGCTTAAGGGGCCAGCCACTAAGCACAGATACGCAGTATTTT. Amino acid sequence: CASSLRGQPLSTDTQYF.

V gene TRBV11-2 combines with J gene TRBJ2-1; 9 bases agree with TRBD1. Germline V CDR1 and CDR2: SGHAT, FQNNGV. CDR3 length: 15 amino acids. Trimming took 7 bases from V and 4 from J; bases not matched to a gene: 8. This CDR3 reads CASNPGQGRYNEQFF. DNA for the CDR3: TGTGCCAGCAACCCGGGACAGGGTCGATACAATGAGCAGTTCTTC. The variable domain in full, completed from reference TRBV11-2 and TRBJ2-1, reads EAGVAQSPRYKIIEKRQSVAFWCNPISGHATLYWYQQILGQGPKLLIQFQNNGVVDDSQLPKDRFSAERLKGVDSTLKIQPAKLEDSAVYLCASNPGQGRYNEQFFGPGTRLTVL.

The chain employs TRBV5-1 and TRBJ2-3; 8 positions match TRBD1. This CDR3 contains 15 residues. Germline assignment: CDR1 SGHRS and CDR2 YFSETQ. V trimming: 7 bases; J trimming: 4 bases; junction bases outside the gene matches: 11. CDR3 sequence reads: CASAAQGAPADTQYF. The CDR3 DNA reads TGCGCCAGCGCGGCGCAGGGGGCGCCGGCAGATACGCAGTATTTT.

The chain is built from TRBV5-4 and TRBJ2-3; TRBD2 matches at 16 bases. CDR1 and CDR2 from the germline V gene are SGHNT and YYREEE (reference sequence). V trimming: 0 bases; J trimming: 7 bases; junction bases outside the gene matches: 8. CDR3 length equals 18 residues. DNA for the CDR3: TGTGCCAGCAGCTTGGCGGGACTAGCGGGAGGGAGGAAAAATACGCAGTATTTT. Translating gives CASSLAGLAGGRKNTQYF.